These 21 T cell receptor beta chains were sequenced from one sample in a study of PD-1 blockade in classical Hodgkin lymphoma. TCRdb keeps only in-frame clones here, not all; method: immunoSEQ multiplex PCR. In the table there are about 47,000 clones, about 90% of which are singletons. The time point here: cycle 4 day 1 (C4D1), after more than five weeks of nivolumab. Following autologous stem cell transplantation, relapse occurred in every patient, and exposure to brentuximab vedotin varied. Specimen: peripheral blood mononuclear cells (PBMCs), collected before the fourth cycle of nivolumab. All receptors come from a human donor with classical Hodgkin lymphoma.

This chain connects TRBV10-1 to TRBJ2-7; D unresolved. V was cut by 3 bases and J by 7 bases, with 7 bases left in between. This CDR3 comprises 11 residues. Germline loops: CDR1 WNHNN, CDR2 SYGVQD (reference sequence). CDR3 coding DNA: TGCGCCAGCAGTGACTTGGGGGAGCAGTACTTC. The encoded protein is CASSDLGEQYF.

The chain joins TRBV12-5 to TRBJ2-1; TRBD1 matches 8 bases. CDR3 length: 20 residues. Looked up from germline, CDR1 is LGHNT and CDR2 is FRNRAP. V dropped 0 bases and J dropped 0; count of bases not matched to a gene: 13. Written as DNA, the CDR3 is TGTGCTAGTGGTTTGGTACTCGGGACAGGTCTTTATAGCTCCTACAATGAGCAGTTCTTC. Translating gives CASGLVLGTGLYSSYNEQFF.

CDR3 nucleotides: TGTGCCATCAGTGGACAGGTTGGGTTGAACACTGAAGCTTTCTTT. This encodes CAISGQVGLNTEAFF. The chain combines TRBV10-3 with TRBJ1-1, with TRBD1 as a possible D gene (6 bases). The CDR3 loop spans 15 amino acids. V was clipped by 4 bases and J by 0 bases, with 12 bases between them. Germline V CDR1 and CDR2: ENHRY, SYGVKD.

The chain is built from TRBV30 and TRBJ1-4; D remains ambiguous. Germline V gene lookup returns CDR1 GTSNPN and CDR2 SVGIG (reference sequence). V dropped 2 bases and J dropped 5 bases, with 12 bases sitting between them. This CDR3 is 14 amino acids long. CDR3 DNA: TGTGCCTGGAGTTCCGCCAGGCCCAATGAAAAACTGTTTTTT. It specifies CAWSSARPNEKLFF.

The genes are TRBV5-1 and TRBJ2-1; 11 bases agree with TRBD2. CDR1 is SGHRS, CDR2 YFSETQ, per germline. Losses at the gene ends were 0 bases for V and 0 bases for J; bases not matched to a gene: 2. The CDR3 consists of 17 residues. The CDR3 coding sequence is TGCGCCAGCAGCTTGGCGGGACTAGCGGACTCCTACAATGAGCAGTTCTTC. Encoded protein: CASSLAGLADSYNEQFF.

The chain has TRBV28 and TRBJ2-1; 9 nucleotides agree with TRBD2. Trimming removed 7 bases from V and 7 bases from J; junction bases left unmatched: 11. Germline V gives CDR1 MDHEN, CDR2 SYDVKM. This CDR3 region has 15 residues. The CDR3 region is CASTPRTSADNEQFF. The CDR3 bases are TGTGCCAGCACCCCGAGGACTAGCGCCGATAATGAGCAGTTCTTC. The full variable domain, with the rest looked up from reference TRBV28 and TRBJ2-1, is DVKVTQSSRYLVKRTGEKVFLECVQDMDHENMFWYRQDPGLGLRLIYFSYDVKMKEKGDIPEGYSVSREKKERFSLILESASTNQTSMYLCASTPRTSADNEQFFGPGTRLTVL.

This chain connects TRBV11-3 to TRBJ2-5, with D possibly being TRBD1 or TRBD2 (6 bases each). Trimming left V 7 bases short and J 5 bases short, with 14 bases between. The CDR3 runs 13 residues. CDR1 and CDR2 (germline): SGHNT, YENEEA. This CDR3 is CASKWGAGETQYF. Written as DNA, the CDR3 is TGTGCCAGCAAGTGGGGGGCGGGGGAGACCCAGTACTTC.

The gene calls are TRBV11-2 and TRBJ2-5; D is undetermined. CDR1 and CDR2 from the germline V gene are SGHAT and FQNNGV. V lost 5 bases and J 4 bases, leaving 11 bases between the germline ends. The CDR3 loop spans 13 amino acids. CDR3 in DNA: TGTGCCAGCAGCGCCGGCTGGGGAGAGACCCAGTACTTC. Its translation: CASSAGWGETQYF.

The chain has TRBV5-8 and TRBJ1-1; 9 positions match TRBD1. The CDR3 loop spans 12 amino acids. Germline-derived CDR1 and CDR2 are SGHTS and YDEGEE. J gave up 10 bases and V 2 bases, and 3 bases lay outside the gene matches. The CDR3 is CASSLLQGAAFF. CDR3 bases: TGTGCCAGCAGCTTACTACAGGGGGCAGCTTTCTTT.

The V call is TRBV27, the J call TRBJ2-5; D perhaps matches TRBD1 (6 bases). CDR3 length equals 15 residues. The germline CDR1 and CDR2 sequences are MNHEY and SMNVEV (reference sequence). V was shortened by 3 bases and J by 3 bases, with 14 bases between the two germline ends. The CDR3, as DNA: TGTGCCAGCAGTTTTGGGGGCAGACAAAAAGAGACCCAGTACTTC. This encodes CASSFGGRQKETQYF.

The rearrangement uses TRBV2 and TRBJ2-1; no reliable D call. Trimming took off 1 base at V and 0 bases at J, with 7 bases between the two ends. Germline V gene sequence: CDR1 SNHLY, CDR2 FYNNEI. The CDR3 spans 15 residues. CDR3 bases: TGTGCCAGCAGTGAAGGGCTCACCTCCTACAATGAGCAGTTCTTC. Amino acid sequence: CASSEGLTSYNEQFF.

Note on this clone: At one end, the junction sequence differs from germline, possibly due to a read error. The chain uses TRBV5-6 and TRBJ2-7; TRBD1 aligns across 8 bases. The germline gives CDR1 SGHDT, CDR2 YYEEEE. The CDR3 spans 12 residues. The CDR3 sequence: CASSLDRGSGDF. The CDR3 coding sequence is TGTGCCAGCAGCTTAGACAGGGGTTCGGGGGACTTC.

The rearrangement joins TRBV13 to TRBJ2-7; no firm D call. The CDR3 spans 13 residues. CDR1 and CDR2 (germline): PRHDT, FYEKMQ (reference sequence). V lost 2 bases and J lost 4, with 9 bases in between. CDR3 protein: CASSLLSPYEQYF. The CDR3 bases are TGTGCCAGCAGCTTATTATCACCTTACGAGCAGTACTTC.

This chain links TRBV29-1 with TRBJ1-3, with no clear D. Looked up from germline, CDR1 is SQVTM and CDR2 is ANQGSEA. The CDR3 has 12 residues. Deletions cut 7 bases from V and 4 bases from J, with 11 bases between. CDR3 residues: CSARTGGNTIYF. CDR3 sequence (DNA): TGCAGCGCTCGGACGGGCGGAAACACCATATATTTT. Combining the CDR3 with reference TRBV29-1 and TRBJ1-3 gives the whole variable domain SAVISQKPSRDICQRGTSLTIQCQVDSQVTMMFWYRQQPGQSLTLIATANQGSEATYESGFVIDKFPISRPNLTFSTLTVSNMSPEDSSIYLCSARTGGNTIYFGEGSWLTVV.

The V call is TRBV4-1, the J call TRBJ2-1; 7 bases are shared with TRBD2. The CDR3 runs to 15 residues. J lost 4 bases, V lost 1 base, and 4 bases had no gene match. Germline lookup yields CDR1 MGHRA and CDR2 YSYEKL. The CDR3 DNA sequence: TGCGCCAGCAGCCAAGGGCACGGGAGGTACAATGAGCAGTTCTTC. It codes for CASSQGHGRYNEQFF.

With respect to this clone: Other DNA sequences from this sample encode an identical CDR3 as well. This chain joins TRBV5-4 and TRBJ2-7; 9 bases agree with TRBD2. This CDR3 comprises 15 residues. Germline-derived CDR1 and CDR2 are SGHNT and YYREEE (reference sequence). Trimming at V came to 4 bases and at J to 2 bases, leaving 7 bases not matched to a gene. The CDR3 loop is CASSKGLAGTYEQYF. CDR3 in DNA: TGTGCCAGCAGCAAGGGGCTAGCGGGGACCTACGAGCAGTACTTC.

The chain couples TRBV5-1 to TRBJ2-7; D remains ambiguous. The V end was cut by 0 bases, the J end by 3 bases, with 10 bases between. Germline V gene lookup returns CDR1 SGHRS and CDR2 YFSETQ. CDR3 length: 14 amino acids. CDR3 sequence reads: CASSLEPQFYEQYF. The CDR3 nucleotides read TGCGCCAGCAGCTTGGAGCCCCAATTCTACGAGCAGTACTTC. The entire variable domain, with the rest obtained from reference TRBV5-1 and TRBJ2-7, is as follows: KAGVTQTPRYLIKTRGQQVTLSCSPISGHRSVSWYQQTPGQGLQFLFEYFSETQRNKGNFPGRFSGRQFSNSRSEMNVSTLELGDSALYLCASSLEPQFYEQYFGPGTRLTVT.

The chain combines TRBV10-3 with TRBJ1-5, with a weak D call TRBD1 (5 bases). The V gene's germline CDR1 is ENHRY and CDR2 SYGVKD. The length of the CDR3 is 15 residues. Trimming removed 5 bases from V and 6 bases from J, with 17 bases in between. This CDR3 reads CAISTLSGVGQPQHF. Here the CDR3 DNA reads TGTGCCATCAGTACCCTGTCGGGGGTAGGTCAGCCCCAGCATTTT.

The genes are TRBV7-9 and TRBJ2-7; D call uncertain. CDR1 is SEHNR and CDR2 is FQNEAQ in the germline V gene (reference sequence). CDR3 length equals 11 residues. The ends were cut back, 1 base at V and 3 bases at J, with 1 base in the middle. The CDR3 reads CASSLDYEQYF. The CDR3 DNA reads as TGTGCCAGCAGCTTAGACTACGAGCAGTACTTC.

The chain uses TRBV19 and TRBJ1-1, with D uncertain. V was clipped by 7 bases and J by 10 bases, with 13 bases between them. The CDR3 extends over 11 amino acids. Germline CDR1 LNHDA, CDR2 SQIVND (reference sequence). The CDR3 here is CASMTALAAFF. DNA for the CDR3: TGTGCCAGTATGACGGCGTTGGCAGCTTTCTTT.

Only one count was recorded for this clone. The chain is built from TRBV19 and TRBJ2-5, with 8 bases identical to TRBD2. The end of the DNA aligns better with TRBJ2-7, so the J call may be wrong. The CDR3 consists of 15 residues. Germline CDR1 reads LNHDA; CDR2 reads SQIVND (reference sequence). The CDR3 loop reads CASSDSVAGMYEQYF. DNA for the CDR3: TGTGCCAGTAGTGACAGCGTAGCGGGAATGTACGAGCAGTACTTC.